One sample yielded the 3 T cell receptor beta chains listed below, sequenced in a study of T cells in Graves' hyperthyroidism and ophthalmopathy. TCR beta CDR3 region amplification was performed from RNA transcripts. When the TCR CDR3 underwent first-round RT-PCR, the HTBI primer set was used. One entry per CDR3 protein results from TCRdb running MiXCR on the multiplex PCR reads. The sample holds some 350,000 distinct CDR3 sequences, roughly 15% seen once. The source material was blood. The source of these receptors is a woman aged 40 to 50 with Graves' ophthalmopathy.

CDR3 protein: CASRPTSGASGANVLTF. The DNA for the CDR3 is TGTGCCAGCAGGCCCACTAGCGGAGCCTCTGGGGCCAACGTCCTGACTTTC. The V and J genes are TRBV7-2 and TRBJ2-6; 8 bases agree with TRBD2. Germline-derived CDR1 and CDR2 are SGHTA and FQGNSA. Trimming cost V 6 bases and J 0 bases; bases outside gene matches: 7. The CDR3 has 17 amino acids.

This clonotype was counted only a few times. This chain uses TRBV4-1 with TRBJ1-1; D might be TRBD1 (6 bases). CDR1 is MGHRA and CDR2 is YSYEKL in the germline V gene. The CDR3 totals 14 residues. The ends were cut back, 2 bases at V and 1 base at J, with 8 bases in the middle. CDR3 sequence (DNA): TGCGCCAGCAGCCAACCACAGGGGAACACTGAAGCTTTCTTT. It is translated as CASSQPQGNTEAFF.

This clonotype was found many times. V usage is TRBV3-1 and J usage is TRBJ2-1; perhaps TRBD2 as D (5 bases). Trimming took off 1 base at V and 5 bases at J, with 9 bases between the two ends. The germline V gene has CDR1 LGHDT and CDR2 YNNKEL (reference sequence). This CDR3 contains 14 residues. The CDR3 region is CASSQALVDNEQFF. DNA for the CDR3: TGTGCCAGCAGCCAAGCACTAGTAGACAATGAGCAGTTCTTC.